Here is one T cell receptor beta chain with its context. The V gene's germline CDR1 is MNHNY and CDR2 SVGAGI (reference sequence). This CDR3 comprises 14 residues. V lost 2 bases to trimming and J lost 6 bases; unmatched junction nucleotides: 5. The data belong to a study of blood T cell repertoires in COVID-19. The wider study: Researchers got acute and convalescent COVID-19 samples from the United States, Italy and Spain.

TCRdb's table, derived via immunoSEQ multiplex PCR, lists solely in-frame clones and lacks some. The table includes 65,000 to 90,000 clones, approximately 83% detected once. Input material: peripheral blood. The chain employs TRBV6-6 and TRBJ2-7, with 9 bases identical to TRBD1. The origin of this receptor is a man at least 80 years old with active or convalescent COVID-19. CDR3 protein: CASSYRDRVGEQYF. DNA for the CDR3: TGTGCCAGCAGTTACCGGGACAGGGTGGGCGAGCAGTACTTC.